A selection of T cell receptor beta chains follows, all from one sample in a study of blood T cell repertoires in COVID-19. The method was immunoSEQ multiplex PCR; TCRdb's version includes in-frame clones alone and lacks a portion of them. In the table there are about 120,000 clones, around 81% of which are singletons. The sample was peripheral blood. The receptor set was obtained from a woman aged 45-59 years with acute or convalescent COVID-19. The CDR3 runs from the conserved cysteine through the conserved F or W. The D gene is left open where the match is weak. Clone size is stated in some rows and not others, as once, few, many or a class when expanded.

abundance: once
d_gene: -
v_gene: TRBV27
j_gene: TRBJ2-7
CDR3aa: CASSSYGFSYEQYF
CDR3nt: TGTGCCAGCAGTTCTTACGGGTTCTCCTACGAGCAGTACTTC

abundance: once
d_gene: TRBD1
v_gene: TRBV25-1
j_gene: TRBJ1-2
CDR3aa: CASTSSNQGGGYTF
CDR3nt: TGTGCCAGCACGTCTAGCAACCAGGGGGGCGGCTACACCTTC

abundance: -
d_gene: -
v_gene: TRBV7-7
j_gene: TRBJ2-5
CDR3aa: CASSLLRGSQETQYF
CDR3nt: TGTGCTAGCAGCTTATTAAGGGGCTCCCAAGAGACCCAGTACTTC

abundance: -
d_gene: -
v_gene: TRBV4-1
j_gene: TRBJ2-3
CDR3aa: CASSQGDSWDTQYF
CDR3nt: TGCGCCAGCAGCCAAGGTGACTCGTGGGATACGCAGTATTTT

abundance: -
d_gene: -
v_gene: TRBV7-2
j_gene: TRBJ1-2
CDR3aa: CASTLNGIEGYTF
CDR3nt: TGTGCCAGCACCCTAAATGGTATTGAGGGCTACACCTTC

abundance: -
d_gene: -
v_gene: TRBV15
j_gene: TRBJ2-7
CDR3aa: CATSRGEAGTHEQYF
CDR3nt: TGTGCCACCAGCAGAGGGGAGGCAGGGACCCACGAGCAGTACTTC

abundance: -
d_gene: TRBD1
v_gene: TRBV10-3
j_gene: TRBJ2-7
CDR3aa: CAISDSTGKSYEQYF
CDR3nt: TGTGCCATCAGTGACTCGACAGGGAAGTCCTACGAGCAGTACTTC

abundance: once
d_gene: -
v_gene: TRBV28
j_gene: TRBJ1-3
CDR3aa: CASSLMGGFGNTIYF
CDR3nt: TGTGCCAGCAGTTTAATGGGAGGCTTCGGAAACACCATATATTTT

abundance: -
d_gene: -
v_gene: TRBV29-1
j_gene: TRBJ2-3
CDR3aa: CSVFTFITDTQYF
CDR3nt: TGCAGCGTTTTTACATTCATCACAGATACGCAGTATTTT

abundance: -
d_gene: -
v_gene: TRBV10-3
j_gene: TRBJ2-2
CDR3aa: CATLASANTGELFF
CDR3nt: TGTGCCACCTTAGCGTCCGCGAACACCGGGGAGCTGTTTTTT

abundance: -
d_gene: TRBD1
v_gene: TRBV2
j_gene: TRBJ2-1
CDR3aa: CASRTGTGAPIEQFF
CDR3nt: TGTGCCAGCAGGACCGGGACAGGGGCGCCTATTGAGCAGTTCTTC

abundance: -
d_gene: TRBD2
v_gene: TRBV7-9
j_gene: TRBJ2-3
CDR3aa: CASRPESGSVTDTQYF
CDR3nt: TGTGCCAGCAGGCCCGAGAGCGGGAGTGTTACAGATACGCAGTATTTT

abundance: -
d_gene: TRBD1
v_gene: TRBV18
j_gene: TRBJ1-1
CDR3aa: CASSPWDRGDTEAFF
CDR3nt: TGTGCCAGCTCACCTTGGGACAGGGGGGATACTGAAGCTTTCTTT

abundance: -
d_gene: TRBD2
v_gene: TRBV27
j_gene: TRBJ2-7
CDR3aa: CASSRTSGTYEQYF
CDR3nt: TGTGCCAGCAGCCGGACTAGCGGGACATACGAGCAGTACTTC